The subject of this entry is one T cell receptor (beta chain). The data originate from a study of shared T cell receptors in the human thymus. The germline V gene encodes CDR1 MNHNS and CDR2 SASEGT. There are 15 residues in the CDR3. Trimming took off 2 bases at V and 2 bases at J, with 13 bases between the two ends. Assay used: immunoSEQ multiplex PCR; TCRdb lists only in-frame clones, some missing. The profile shows under 700,000 clones, around 78% of them singletons. These same records also appear under a second study, on human thymus T cells. Per that study: Finnish infants who were healthy and having corrective surgery for congenital heart defects made up the donors. Resections obtained during corrective heart surgery supplied the thymus tissue. Among thymic and blood repertoires, usage of V and J genes appeared biased. Highly overlapping thymic repertoires in unrelated individuals were reported by related research.

The receptor's source is a boy younger than two with a congenital heart defect. The sample was thymocytes. The genes are TRBV6-1 and TRBJ2-7, with D maybe TRBD2 (5 bases). CDR3 residues: CASSESIASAYEQYF. The DNA for the CDR3 is TGTGCCAGCAGTGAAAGTATAGCGTCCGCCTACGAGCAGTACTTC.